This TCR beta chain is drawn from a study of shared clonotypes between healthy human individuals. Per germline, CDR1 SGHAT and CDR2 FQNNGV. The CDR3 spans 13 residues. V gave up 1 base and J gave up 10 bases, with 11 bases separating them. Every immunoSEQ plate was one replicate of a subset's evenly spread DNA. Profiling relied on immunoSEQ multiplex PCR, and the TCRdb table lists in-frame clones only, not all of them. This sample has some 530,000 clones, with 70% to 85% found just once. The sample was PBMCs. This TCR came from a woman between 35 and 50 years old in good health. Some clones in this sample may be carry-over from other donors' samples. The chain carries TRBV11-2 and TRBJ2-1; D gene unclear. Here the CDR3 DNA reads TGTGCCAGCAGCTTAGCGCCAGAAATAGAGCAGTTCTTC. Protein product: CASSLAPEIEQFF.